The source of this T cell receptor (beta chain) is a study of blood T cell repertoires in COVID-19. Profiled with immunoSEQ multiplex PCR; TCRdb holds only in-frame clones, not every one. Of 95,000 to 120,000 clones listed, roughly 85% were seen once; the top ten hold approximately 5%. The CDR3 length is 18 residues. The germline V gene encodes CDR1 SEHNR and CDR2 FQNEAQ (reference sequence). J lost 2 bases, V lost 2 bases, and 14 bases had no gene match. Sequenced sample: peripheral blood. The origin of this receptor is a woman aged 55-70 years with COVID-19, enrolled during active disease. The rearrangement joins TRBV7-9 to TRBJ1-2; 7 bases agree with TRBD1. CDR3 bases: TGTGCCAGCAGCTTAACTGGGGGGCCGGACAGGACAAACTATGGCTACACCTTC. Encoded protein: CASSLTGGPDRTNYGYTF.